This TCR beta chain was recorded in a study of vaccination and CD4 T cells after COVID-19. Looking at the study overall: Overlapping spike peptides of SARS-CoV-2, HCoV-NL63, HCoV-OC43 and HCoV-229E were used, and cells were stimulated with them. Each of the control cultures got a CEFX pool, an HIV-1 Nef pool, or no peptide. General study points: Analysis of convalescent patients found that 304 of 307 vaccine-specific clones were spike mono-reactive.

Treatment here: roughly 11-day PBMC culture with coronavirus spike peptide pools or control peptides (ViraFEST assay). CD4+ T lymphocytes from the unexposed donor were collected before the COVID-19 pandemic (2011-2018). Points on this clonotype: As yet, its antigen is unknown.

An Oncomine TCR Beta short-read assay was used to sequence the DNA from cultured CD4+ T cells. TCRdb re-derived calls from the PCR reads in MiXCR, one entry per CDR3 protein. The repertoire has about 5,900 distinct CDR3 sequences, roughly 34% of them found once; the top ten carry roughly 27%. V trimming: 2 bases; J trimming: 4 bases; junction bases outside the gene matches: 8. The CDR3 runs 16 residues. CDR1 and CDR2 (germline): KGHSH, LQKENI. Material: CD4+ T cells from blood, cultured in vitro. The genes are TRBV18 and TRBJ1-1; TRBD1 matches at 9 bases. The receptor comes from a human donor in good health. The CDR3 is CASSPAEGTGTTEAFF. CDR3 sequence (DNA): TGTGCCAGCTCACCAGCGGAAGGGACAGGGACCACTGAAGCTTTCTTT.